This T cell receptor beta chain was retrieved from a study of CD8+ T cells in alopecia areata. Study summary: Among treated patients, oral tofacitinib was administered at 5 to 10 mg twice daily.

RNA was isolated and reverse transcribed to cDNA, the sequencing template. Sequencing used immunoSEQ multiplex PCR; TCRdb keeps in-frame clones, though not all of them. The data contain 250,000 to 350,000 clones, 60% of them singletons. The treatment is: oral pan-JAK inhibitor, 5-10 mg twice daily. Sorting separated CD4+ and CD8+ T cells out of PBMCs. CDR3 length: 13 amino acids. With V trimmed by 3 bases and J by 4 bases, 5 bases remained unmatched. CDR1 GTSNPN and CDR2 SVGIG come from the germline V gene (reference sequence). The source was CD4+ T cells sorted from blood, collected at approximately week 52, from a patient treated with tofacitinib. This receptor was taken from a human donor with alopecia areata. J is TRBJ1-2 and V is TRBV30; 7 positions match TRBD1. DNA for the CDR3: TGTGCCTGGAGGAGGGGGCCTGGCTATGGCTACACCTTC. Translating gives CAWRRGPGYGYTF.